The sequence of this T cell receptor beta chain was determined in a study of CD8 T cells in ankylosing spondylitis. Germline V CDR1 and CDR2: MNHEY, SVGAGI. V was trimmed by 5 bases and J by 8 bases, leaving 10 bases between them. The CDR3 runs to 12 residues. General study findings and limits: With a CD8+ phenotype, disease-linked clones were relatively rare in peripheral blood. Earlier work had already found some motif variants in reactive arthritis synovial fluid and blood.

This clonotype turned up a few times. Its specificity is unknown. Molecular-barcoded quantitative 5'-RACE produced these TCR beta libraries. TCRdb processed the 5' RACE reads anew with MiXCR; each CDR3 protein has one entry. The table shows about 96,000 distinct CDR3 sequences, with more than 25% occurring only once. Sequencing used blood, either unsorted or a sorted T cell fraction (not recorded which). The clonotype comes from a male donor with ankylosing spondylitis or in good health (not recorded which). The chain combines TRBV6-5 with TRBJ2-1, with D hard to call. DNA of the CDR3: TGTGCCAGCAGTCCCACCGGTGATGAGCAGTTCTTC. Amino acids: CASSPTGDEQFF.